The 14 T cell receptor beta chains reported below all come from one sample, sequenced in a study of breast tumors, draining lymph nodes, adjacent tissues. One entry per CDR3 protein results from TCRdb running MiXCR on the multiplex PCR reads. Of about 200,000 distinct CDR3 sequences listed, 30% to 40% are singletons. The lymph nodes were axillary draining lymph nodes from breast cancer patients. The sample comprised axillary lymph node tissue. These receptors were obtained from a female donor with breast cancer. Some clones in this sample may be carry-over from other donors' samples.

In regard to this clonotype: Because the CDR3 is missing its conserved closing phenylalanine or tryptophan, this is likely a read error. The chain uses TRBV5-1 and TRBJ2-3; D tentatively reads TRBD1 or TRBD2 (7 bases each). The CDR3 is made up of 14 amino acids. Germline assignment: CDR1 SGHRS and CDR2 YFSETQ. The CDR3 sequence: CASSVGEGTDTQYS. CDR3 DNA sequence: TGCGCCAGCAGCGTAGGGGAGGGGACAGACACGCAGTATTCT.

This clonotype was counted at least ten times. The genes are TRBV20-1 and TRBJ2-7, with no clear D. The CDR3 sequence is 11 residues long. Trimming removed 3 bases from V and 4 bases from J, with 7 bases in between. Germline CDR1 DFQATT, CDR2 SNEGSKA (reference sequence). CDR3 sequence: CSASGMYEQYF. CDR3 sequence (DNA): TGCAGTGCTAGTGGGATGTACGAGCAGTACTTC.

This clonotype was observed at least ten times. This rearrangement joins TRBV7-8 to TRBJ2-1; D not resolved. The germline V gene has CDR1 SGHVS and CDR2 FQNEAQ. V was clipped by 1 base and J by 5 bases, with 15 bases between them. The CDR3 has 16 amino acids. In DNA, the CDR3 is TGTGCCAGCAGCTTAGAGTTCGAGCCGGTCGACAATGAGCAGTTCTTC. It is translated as CASSLEFEPVDNEQFF.

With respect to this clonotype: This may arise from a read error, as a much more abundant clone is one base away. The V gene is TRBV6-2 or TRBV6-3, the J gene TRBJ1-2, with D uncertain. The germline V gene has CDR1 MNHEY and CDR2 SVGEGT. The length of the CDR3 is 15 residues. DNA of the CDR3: TGTGCCAGCAGTCACTCGAGTGGCGGAAACTATGGCTACGCCTTC. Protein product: CASSHSSGGNYGYAF.

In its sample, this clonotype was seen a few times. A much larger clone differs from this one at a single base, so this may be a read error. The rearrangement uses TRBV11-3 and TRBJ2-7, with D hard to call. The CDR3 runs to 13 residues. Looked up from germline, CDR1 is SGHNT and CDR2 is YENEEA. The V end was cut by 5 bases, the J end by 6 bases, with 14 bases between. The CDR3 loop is CASSLTMTAEQYF. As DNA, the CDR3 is TGTGCCAGCAGCCTTACAATGACTGCCGAGCAGTACTTC. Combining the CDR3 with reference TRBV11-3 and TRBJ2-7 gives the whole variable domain EAGVVQSPRYKIIEKKQPVAFWCNPISGHNTLYWYLQNLGQGPELLIRYENEEAVDDSQLPKDRFSAERLKGVDSTLKIQPAELGDSAVYLCASSLTMTAEQYFGPGTRLTVT.

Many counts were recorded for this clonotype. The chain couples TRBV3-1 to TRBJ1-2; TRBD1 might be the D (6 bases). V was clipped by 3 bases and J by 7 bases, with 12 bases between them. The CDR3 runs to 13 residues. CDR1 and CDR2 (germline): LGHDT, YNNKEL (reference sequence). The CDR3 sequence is CASSHLDSRGYTF. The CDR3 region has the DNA TGTGCCAGCAGCCACTTGGACAGCCGTGGCTACACCTTC.

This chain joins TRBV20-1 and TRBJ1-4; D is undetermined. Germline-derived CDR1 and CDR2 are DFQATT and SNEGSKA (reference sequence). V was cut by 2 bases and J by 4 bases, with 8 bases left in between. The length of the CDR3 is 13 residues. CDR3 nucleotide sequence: TGCAGTGCTAGAAGTACAGTTAATGAAAAACTGTTTTTT. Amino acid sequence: CSARSTVNEKLFF.

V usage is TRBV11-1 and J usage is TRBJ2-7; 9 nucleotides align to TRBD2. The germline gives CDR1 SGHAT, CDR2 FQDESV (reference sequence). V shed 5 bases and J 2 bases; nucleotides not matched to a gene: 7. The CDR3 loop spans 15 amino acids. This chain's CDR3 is CASSPTSGTPYEQYF. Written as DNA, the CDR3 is TGTGCCAGCAGCCCGACTAGCGGAACCCCCTACGAGCAGTACTTC.

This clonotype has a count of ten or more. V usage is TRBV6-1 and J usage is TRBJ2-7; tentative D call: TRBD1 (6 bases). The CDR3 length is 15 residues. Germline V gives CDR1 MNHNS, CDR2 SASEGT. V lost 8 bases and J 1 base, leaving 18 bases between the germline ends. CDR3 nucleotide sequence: TGTGCCAGCGCTCAGGGGCTAGGGCCGTCCTACGAGCAGTACTTC. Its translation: CASAQGLGPSYEQYF.

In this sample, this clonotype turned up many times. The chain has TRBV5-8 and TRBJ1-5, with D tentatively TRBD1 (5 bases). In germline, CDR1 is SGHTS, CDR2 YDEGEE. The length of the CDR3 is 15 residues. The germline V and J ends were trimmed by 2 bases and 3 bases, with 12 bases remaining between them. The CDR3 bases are TGTGCCAGCAGCTTCGCGCGGGGCATCAATCAGCCCCAGCATTTT. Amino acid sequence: CASSFARGINQPQHF.

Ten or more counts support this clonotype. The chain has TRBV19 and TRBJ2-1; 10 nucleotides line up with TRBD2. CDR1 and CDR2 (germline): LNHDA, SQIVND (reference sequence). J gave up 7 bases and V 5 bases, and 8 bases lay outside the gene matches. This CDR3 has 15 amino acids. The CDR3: CASSSLAGGANEQFF. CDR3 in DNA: TGTGCCAGTAGTTCATTAGCGGGAGGCGCGAATGAGCAGTTCTTC. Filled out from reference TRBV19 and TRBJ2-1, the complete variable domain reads DGGITQSPKYLFRKEGQNVTLSCEQNLNHDAMYWYRQDPGQGLRLIYYSQIVNDFQKGDIAEGYSVSREKKESFPLTVTSAQKNPTAFYLCASSSLAGGANEQFFGPGTRLTVL.

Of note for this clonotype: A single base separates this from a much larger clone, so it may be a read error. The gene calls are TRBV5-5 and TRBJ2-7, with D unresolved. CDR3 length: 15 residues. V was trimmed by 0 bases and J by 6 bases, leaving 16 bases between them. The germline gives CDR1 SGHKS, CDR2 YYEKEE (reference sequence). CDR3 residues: CASSLEAALQREQYF. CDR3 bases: TGTGCCAGCAGCTTGGAGGCAGCCCTACAGCGCGAGCAGTACTTC.

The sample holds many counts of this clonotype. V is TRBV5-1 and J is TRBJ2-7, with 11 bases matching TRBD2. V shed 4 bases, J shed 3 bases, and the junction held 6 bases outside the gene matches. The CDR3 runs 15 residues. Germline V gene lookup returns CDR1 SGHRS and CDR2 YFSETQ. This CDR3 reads CASSTSGSSIYEQYF. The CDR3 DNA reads TGCGCCAGCAGCACTAGCGGGAGCTCGATCTACGAGCAGTACTTC.

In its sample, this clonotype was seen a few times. Written as DNA, the CDR3 is TGCAGCGTTTTAATAAGGGCGAACACTGAAGCTTTCTTT. This codes for CSVLIRANTEAFF. The chain recombines TRBV29-1 with TRBJ1-1; D remains unclear. CDR3 length: 13 residues. Germline V gene sequence: CDR1 SQVTM, CDR2 ANQGSEA. Trimming took off 5 bases at V and 1 base at J, with 11 bases between the two ends.